These 32 T cell receptor beta chains originate from one sample sequenced in a study of CD8+ T cells in alopecia areata. Once RNA had been extracted, it was reverse transcribed into cDNA to act as the sequencing template. Clones were read by immunoSEQ multiplex PCR, and TCRdb kept only the in-frame ones, dropping some. The top ten clones hold 15% of a sample with about 76,000 clones, 25% to 30% of them seen once. The treatment: oral pan-JAK inhibitor, 5-10 mg twice daily. The sequencing here drew on CD8+ T cells sorted from blood, taken at week 4, from a patient treated with tofacitinib. These receptors were taken from a human donor with alopecia areata.

The gene calls are TRBV5-5 and TRBJ1-4, with a weak D call TRBD1 (5 bases). The CDR3 is 14 amino acids. V was clipped by 4 bases and J by 12 bases, with 19 bases between them. Germline loops: CDR1 SGHKS, CDR2 YYEKEE (reference sequence). CDR3 residues: CASSGEGSWGELFF. For the CDR3, the DNA is TGTGCCAGCAGCGGAGAGGGTAGTTGGGGGGAACTGTTTTTT.

This clone came up a few times. The identical CDR3 is also encoded by other nucleotide sequences in the sample. The J gene is TRBJ2-2, the V gene TRBV29-1, with D maybe TRBD1 (6 bases). The CDR3 runs 13 residues. V lost 4 bases, J lost 0 bases, and 6 bases lay in between. The V gene's germline CDR1 is SQVTM and CDR2 ANQGSEA. In nucleotides, the CDR3 is TGCAGCGTTGCAGGGGCGAACACCGGGGAGCTGTTTTTT. Translating it yields CSVAGANTGELFF.

The chain carries TRBV2 and TRBJ2-7, with TRBD1 matching 8 bases. There are 17 residues in the CDR3. Germline assignment: CDR1 SNHLY and CDR2 FYNNEI. The V and J ends lost 0 bases and 5 bases, in that order; junction bases with no gene match: 12. The CDR3 nucleotides read TGTGCCAGCAGTGAAGCGGGGCTGGACAGGGAACGGAACGAGCAGTACTTC. As protein: CASSEAGLDRERNEQYF.

This clone has just a few counts. This chain links TRBV7-6 with TRBJ2-3, with no clear D. Germline CDR1 and CDR2: SGHVS and FNYEAQ. This CDR3 is built from 12 residues. V gave up 4 bases and J gave up 6 bases, with 8 bases separating them. The CDR3 DNA follows: TGTGCCAGCAGCTCCTTTGACGATACGCAGTATTTT. This sequence encodes CASSSFDDTQYF.

This rearrangement joins TRBV29-1 to TRBJ2-7; 15 bases map to TRBD2. This CDR3 has 15 residues. The V gene end was trimmed by 1 base and the J gene end by 4 bases; junction bases not matched to a gene: 2. Germline V gene sequence: CDR1 SQVTM, CDR2 ANQGSEA. The CDR3 sequence is CSVEGTSGRGYEQYF. In DNA, the CDR3 is TGCAGCGTTGAAGGGACTAGCGGGAGGGGATACGAGCAGTACTTC.

This clone was picked up a small number of times. V gene TRBV25-1 combines with J gene TRBJ2-7; tentatively, D is TRBD1 (5 bases). Trimming left V 10 bases short and J 3 bases short, with 10 bases between. CDR1 and CDR2 from the germline V gene are MGHDK and SYGVNS. The CDR3 has 11 residues. The CDR3 DNA reads TGTGCCACCACAAGGGGCTACGAGCAGTACTTC. Translating gives CATTRGYEQYF.

This clone was detected only a few times. The V and J genes are TRBV11-2 and TRBJ2-7; D possibly corresponds to TRBD2 (7 bases). V was pared by 4 bases and J by 6 bases, with 13 bases between. Germline V gives CDR1 SGHAT, CDR2 FQNNGV. This CDR3 contains 13 residues. CDR3 sequence reads: CASSSAGALEQYF. The CDR3 coding sequence is TGTGCCAGCAGCTCGGCGGGGGCCCTCGAGCAGTACTTC.

The chain is built from TRBV29-1 and TRBJ1-2; TRBD1 is a possible D gene (5 bases). This CDR3 contains 14 residues. Germline V lookup: CDR1 SQVTM, CDR2 ANQGSEA. Deletions cut 5 bases from V and 4 bases from J, with 17 bases between. The CDR3 spells CSVQDQIGAYGYTF. The CDR3 bases are TGCAGCGTTCAGGACCAAATAGGGGCCTATGGCTACACCTTC.

The V and J genes are TRBV4-1 and TRBJ2-7; D is perhaps TRBD2 (6 bases). The CDR3 sequence is 14 residues long. Germline V gene sequence: CDR1 MGHRA, CDR2 YSYEKL. Trimming removed 1 base from V and 5 bases from J, with 12 bases in between. This chain's CDR3 is CASSQVGLGNEQYF. DNA for the CDR3: TGCGCCAGCAGCCAAGTGGGACTCGGGAACGAGCAGTACTTC.

In the case of this clone: This sample includes further DNA sequences coding for the same CDR3. The CDR3 here is CSVGGYEQYF. Here the CDR3 DNA reads TGCAGCGTTGGGGGGTACGAGCAGTACTTC. The chain carries TRBV29-1 and TRBJ2-7; D could derive from TRBD1 or TRBD2 (5 bases each). With 4 bases removed from V and 4 bases from J, the gap between germline ends came to 5 bases. The CDR3 runs 10 residues. CDR1 SQVTM and CDR2 ANQGSEA come from the germline V gene.

This chain joins TRBV14 and TRBJ2-5; 9 positions agree with TRBD2. Trimming at V came to 4 bases and at J to 4 bases, leaving 1 base not matched to a gene. This CDR3 is built from 13 residues. Per germline, CDR1 SGHDN and CDR2 FVKESK. The CDR3 loop reads CASSLSGGETQYF. As DNA, the CDR3 is TGTGCCAGCAGCCTTAGCGGGGGAGAGACCCAGTACTTC. The full variable domain, with the rest looked up from reference TRBV14 and TRBJ2-5, is EAGVTQFPSHSVIEKGQTVTLRCDPISGHDNLYWYRRVMGKEIKFLLHFVKESKQDESGMPNNRFLAERTGGTYSTLKVQPAELEDSGVYFCASSLSGGETQYFGPGTRLLVL.

CDR3 sequence reads: CASALGQGLTEAFF. CDR3 sequence (DNA): TGTGCCAGCGCTCTGGGACAGGGGCTCACTGAAGCTTTCTTT. The chain has TRBV9 and TRBJ1-1, with TRBD1 matching over 10 bases. Germline V gives CDR1 SGDLS, CDR2 YYNGEE. The CDR3 has 14 residues. The ends lost 7 bases at V and 4 bases at J; junction bases unmatched: 7.

This clone has at least ten counts. The J gene is TRBJ2-3, the V gene TRBV7-3; D is possibly TRBD2 (6 bases). CDR1 is SGHTA, CDR2 FQGTGA, per germline. V lost 2 bases and J lost 6, with 12 bases in between. The CDR3 covers 14 residues. The CDR3 coding sequence is TGTGCCAGCAGCTTAGCCAGCGGGCTTGATACGCAGTATTTT. Amino acid sequence: CASSLASGLDTQYF.

The CDR3 spells CASSLGGDAQYF. Written as DNA, the CDR3 is TGTGCCAGCAGCTTAGGGGGCGACGCCCAGTACTTC. The chain links TRBV11-1 to TRBJ2-5; weak D call: TRBD1 (5 bases). The CDR3 is 12 residues long. V was pared by 1 base and J by 9 bases, with 9 bases between. The germline V gene encodes CDR1 SGHAT and CDR2 FQDESV (reference sequence). Combining the CDR3 with reference TRBV11-1 and TRBJ2-5 gives the whole variable domain EAEVAQSPRYKITEKSQAVAFWCDPISGHATLYWYRQILGQGPELLVQFQDESVVDDSQLPKDRFSAERLKGVDSTLKIQPAELGDSAMYLCASSLGGDAQYFGPGTRLLVL.

V is TRBV29-1 and J is TRBJ2-7; D is undetermined. There are 12 residues in the CDR3. V was trimmed by 6 bases and J by 2 bases, leaving 11 bases between them. Looked up from germline, CDR1 is SQVTM and CDR2 is ANQGSEA. The CDR3 DNA follows: TGCAGCGTCGTCTCCCGCCCCTACGAGCAGTACTTC. Translated, it gives CSVVSRPYEQYF.

There are a few counts of this clone. The chain recombines TRBV29-1 with TRBJ1-2, with D perhaps matching TRBD1 (5 bases). The CDR3 covers 12 residues. Germline V gene data show CDR1 as SQVTM and CDR2 as ANQGSEA. V was shortened by 5 bases and J by 8 bases, with 15 bases between the two germline ends. The CDR3, as DNA: TGCAGCGTTTCCAACGGGGCGGAAGGCTACACCTTC. This sequence encodes CSVSNGAEGYTF.

This chain links TRBV5-4 with TRBJ2-6; D uncertain. The CDR3 totals 15 residues. Germline V gives CDR1 SGHNT, CDR2 YYREEE (reference sequence). With 1 base removed from V and 0 bases from J, the gap between germline ends came to 5 bases. This chain's CDR3 is CASSLLDSGANVLTF. The DNA for the CDR3 is TGTGCCAGCAGCTTGTTGGACTCTGGGGCCAACGTCCTGACTTTC.

Only a few counts were recorded for this clone. The chain links TRBV29-1 to TRBJ1-2; D is possibly TRBD1 (5 bases). Trimming pared 3 bases from V and 7 bases from J, leaving 15 bases between. Germline V gene sequence: CDR1 SQVTM, CDR2 ANQGSEA. The CDR3 is made up of 13 amino acids. CDR3 in DNA: TGCAGCGTTGAGTTGTCAGGGACGGCTGGCTACACCTTC. It yields the protein CSVELSGTAGYTF.

The rearrangement joins TRBV29-1 to TRBJ1-1; D not resolved. This CDR3 contains 13 residues. Trimming removed 0 bases from V and 1 base from J, with 6 bases in between. From germline, CDR1 is SQVTM and CDR2 ANQGSEA. In DNA, the CDR3 is TGCAGCGTTGAAGATCCGGAGAACACTGAAGCTTTCTTT. This encodes CSVEDPENTEAFF.

This clone was seen more than once but under ten times. The CDR3 DNA is TGTGCCAGCCGAGAACAGGGGGCTAACACTGAAGCTTTCTTT. As protein: CASREQGANTEAFF. The chain is built from TRBV6-5 and TRBJ1-1; TRBD1 matches 9 bases. J gave up 2 bases and V 8 bases, and 6 bases lay outside the gene matches. The CDR3 runs to 14 residues. Germline-derived CDR1 and CDR2 are MNHEY and SVGAGI.

This clone turned up a few times. V and J are TRBV30 and TRBJ2-7, with D perhaps matching TRBD1 (6 bases). CDR1 is GTSNPN and CDR2 is SVGIG in the germline V gene (reference sequence). V dropped 5 bases and J dropped 2 bases, with 10 bases sitting between them. This CDR3 has 12 residues. Here the CDR3 reads CAWPQGTYEQYF. The DNA of the CDR3 is TGTGCCTGGCCCCAGGGGACCTACGAGCAGTACTTC. The full variable domain, with the rest looked up from reference TRBV30 and TRBJ2-7, is SQTIHQWPATLVQPVGSPLSLECTVEGTSNPNLYWYRQAAGRGLQLLFYSVGIGQISSEVPQNLSASRPQDRQFILSSKKLLLSDSGFYLCAWPQGTYEQYFGPGTRLTVT.

This clone occurred a few times. The V and J genes are TRBV7-2 and TRBJ2-1; no clear D gene. This CDR3 is 12 amino acids long. From germline, CDR1 is SGHTA and CDR2 FQGNSA. V was trimmed by 1 base and J by 8 bases, leaving 6 bases between them. In nucleotides, the CDR3 is TGTGCCAGCAGCTTAGGACGCGATGAGCAGTTCTTC. Amino acid sequence: CASSLGRDEQFF.

This clone was counted between two and nine times. The V and J genes are TRBV29-1 and TRBJ2-2; D uncertain. This CDR3 region has 15 residues. Germline V gives CDR1 SQVTM, CDR2 ANQGSEA. Trimming removed 1 base from V and 3 bases from J, with 12 bases in between. As DNA, the CDR3 is TGCAGCGTTGAAGGGTTAGTGGGTTACACCGGGGAGCTGTTTTTT. Protein sequence: CSVEGLVGYTGELFF.

This chain joins TRBV7-9 and TRBJ2-7, with unresolved D. V lost 4 bases to trimming and J lost 4 bases, with 11 bases between them. Germline lookup yields CDR1 SEHNR and CDR2 FQNEAQ (reference sequence). The CDR3 is 13 residues long. The CDR3 nucleotides are TGTGCCAGCAGCTCACCACGAAATTACGAGCAGTACTTC. Amino acids: CASSSPRNYEQYF.

This clone was seen a handful of times. The genes are TRBV7-2 and TRBJ1-2; D is possibly TRBD1 (5 bases). Germline CDR1 and CDR2: SGHTA and FQGNSA. The CDR3 is 12 residues long. The ends were cut back, 5 bases at V and 4 bases at J, with 8 bases in the middle. This chain's CDR3 is CASSPGTYGYTF. The CDR3 bases are TGTGCCAGCAGCCCAGGGACCTATGGCTACACCTTC.

This clone was found a few times. This chain connects TRBV7-9 to TRBJ1-2; 9 nucleotides line up with TRBD1. Looked up from germline, CDR1 is SEHNR and CDR2 is FQNEAQ (reference sequence). The CDR3 spans 16 residues. After removal of 4 bases from V and 3 bases from J, the junction contained 9 bases not matched to a gene. CDR3 coding DNA: TGTGCCAGCAGCTCTATAACAGGGGGCGCCGACTATGGCTACACCTTC. Residues: CASSSITGGADYGYTF.

The chain recombines TRBV2 with TRBJ1-1; weak D call: TRBD1 (5 bases). The CDR3 length is 12 residues. The V end was cut by 10 bases, the J end by 6 bases, with 15 bases between. From germline, CDR1 is SNHLY and CDR2 FYNNEI. CDR3 in amino acids: CAMGGGIAEAFF. CDR3 DNA: TGTGCCATGGGCGGGGGGATCGCTGAAGCTTTCTTT.

This chain connects TRBV28 to TRBJ2-6; D could derive from TRBD1 or TRBD2 (5 bases each). The CDR3 is 15 residues long. V was pared by 5 bases and J by 0 bases, with 8 bases between. Germline V gene data show CDR1 as MDHEN and CDR2 as SYDVKM. CDR3 loop: CASSPRGSGANVLTF. The CDR3, as DNA: TGTGCCAGCAGTCCGAGGGGCTCTGGGGCCAACGTCCTGACTTTC.

This clone was counted between two and nine times. The J gene is TRBJ2-7, the V gene TRBV4-1; 12 bases fit TRBD2. Trimming cost V 0 bases and J 3 bases; bases outside gene matches: 6. The CDR3 is 17 amino acids. The germline gives CDR1 MGHRA, CDR2 YSYEKL. CDR3 sequence: CASSQEAGTSGLYEQYF. DNA of the CDR3: TGCGCCAGCAGCCAAGAAGCCGGGACTAGCGGGCTCTACGAGCAGTACTTC.

This clone has just a few counts. The chain carries TRBV29-1 and TRBJ2-3, with 9 nucleotides matching TRBD1. The CDR3 length is 17 residues. The germline V gene encodes CDR1 SQVTM and CDR2 ANQGSEA. V trimming: 6 bases; J trimming: 2 bases; junction bases outside the gene matches: 15. The CDR3 is CSVGGQGTYSHTDTQYF. CDR3 DNA sequence: TGCAGCGTGGGGGGACAGGGAACCTATAGTCACACAGATACGCAGTATTTT.

This chain joins TRBV9 and TRBJ2-7; D may be TRBD2 (5 bases). The germline gives CDR1 SGDLS, CDR2 YYNGEE. With 3 bases removed from V and 4 bases from J, the gap between germline ends came to 11 bases. There are 13 residues in the CDR3. CDR3 coding DNA: TGTGCCAGCAGCGCCGACGTAGCGTACGAGCAGTACTTC. This translates into CASSADVAYEQYF.

This sequence joins TRBV29-1 and TRBJ1-1; the match to TRBD1 covers 11 bases. This CDR3 region has 15 residues. V dropped 3 bases and J dropped 4; count of bases not matched to a gene: 7. The V gene's germline CDR1 is SQVTM and CDR2 ANQGSEA. CDR3 amino acids: CSVDAGQGAGTEAFF. The CDR3 DNA follows: TGCAGCGTTGACGCCGGACAGGGGGCGGGCACTGAAGCTTTCTTT.